This T cell receptor (beta chain) was sequenced for a study of shared clonotypes between healthy human individuals (TCRdb year 2020). Looking at the study overall: A couple of women and a few men aged 18 to 49 years were included in the cohort. For each donor, CD4 naive and CD4 memory were each run on three plates, CD8 naive on two plates, and CD8 memory on one plate. To estimate repertoire size and how much clonotype sharing occurs between individuals, the study deeply sequenced the blood TCR repertoires of several healthy adults. Different laboratories and diverse techniques were used to prepare libraries and sequence TCR repertoires, to increase sequencing depth and limit assay-specific biases. Between about 0.9 and 8.9 billion PBMCs per donor were obtained by leukapheresis.

A note on this clone: This clone's antigen is unknown. This likely stems from a read error, as it lies one base from a far larger clone.

Donors were healthy HIV-negative adults with no recently reported acute infections or vaccinations. Every donor was a Caucasian adult living in Nashville, Tennessee, USA. Magnetic negative selection was used to enrich CD4+ T cells, after which naive cells were positively selected on CD45RA and the negative fraction became the memory subset. Blood was collected by leukapheresis, and PBMCs were isolated by Ficoll-Histopaque density gradient centrifugation and then cryopreserved in liquid nitrogen vapor phase. Analytical flow cytometry was used to check the purity and quantity of each magnetically sorted T cell population. Genomic DNA was isolated from each sorted fraction and quantified by UV absorbance on a Nanodrop 2000c. Using the deep immunoSEQ assay, TCR CDR3 regions were amplified from genomic DNA by multiplex PCR. Extracted genomic DNA from each cell subset was distributed evenly across all wells of several immunoSEQ 96-well plates, and each plate was treated as a replicate. Each replicate PCR for sorted subsets received about 220 ng genomic DNA, equal to about 30,000 T cell genomes. The purified libraries were quantified using a Qubit 3.0 fluorometer, sized with a Bioanalyzer 2100, and then quantified again using the KAPA Library Quantification kit. Every immunoSEQ 96-well plate was sequenced on a dedicated single-read 150-cycle Illumina NextSeq 550 flow cell. The authors processed their data as follows. Because the immunoSEQ output included only junctional sequences and no quality scores, the filtering could not be the same as the filtering used for full-length reads. Sequences were annotated with PyIR, a Python wrapper for IgBLAST v1.9, and V/J genes and CDR3 were assigned using IMGT germline references. Reads were filtered out if the reads had weak V/J assignments (E-value above 1e-6), no CDR3, stop codons, out-of-frame junctions, or ambiguous translated residues. A V3J clonotype was defined by an identical inferred V gene, J gene, and CDR3 amino acid sequence. To compute the percentage overlap between repertoires, the number of shared unique clonotypes was divided by the size of the smaller repertoire. Richness of each repertoire was evaluated using RTK rarefaction, the Chao1 estimator, and Recon v2.1 estimates of unobserved clonotypes. Generation probabilities for all TCRbeta clonotypes obtained by the gDNA method from a handful of donors were computed using OLGA. What TCRdb holds here is the immuneACCESS table cut down to in-frame rearrangements. Part of the clones is not present; checked against another copy, under half of the missing clones reflect an unresolved V gene, and the others are unexplained. Clonal size and the V and J genes are those of that table, whereas D and trimming came from the DNA. In all, the sample holds some 1 million clones, and 65% to 75% of those were seen once. Of the sample, approximately 1.5% is held by the ten largest clones.

V is reduced by 1 base and J by 4 bases, leaving a spacing of 10 bases between them. Based on the germline V gene, the CDR1 and CDR2 sequences are SGHDN and FVKESK. The CDR3 contains 14 residues, cysteine and phenylalanine counted. The only DNA kept is the CDR3, 42 bases in frame from the first base. The full study reports these points: Pairwise subsampling indicated that sequencing depth was expected to affect the degree of clonotype sharing among donors. Naive subsets generally had larger estimated clonotype richness than memory subsets did. Because the study included only a small number of donors, the genetic and exposure-history diversity represented was limited. Compared with non-shared clonotypes, clonotypes shared by all four sorted-subset donors had higher generation probabilities. Sampling was restricted to blood, and TCR repertoires in tissues likely differ from the TCR repertoires found in blood. About 4.5% of naive CD4, around 3.5% of naive CD8, approximately 2.2% of memory CD4, and approximately 0.4% of memory CD8 clonotypes were shared across several donors. Incomplete sequencing was indicated by rarefaction of sorted-subset datasets, despite the large sequencing depth.

The chain is encoded by TRBV14 joined to TRBJ1-2; too little of a D gene remains to name it. The origin of this receptor is a man younger than 35 in good health. Sequencing was performed on memory CD4+ T cells sorted from blood. According to the study, the label for this sample's cell subset or site signals: CD45RA-negative fraction. At the DNA level, the sequence is TGTGCCAGCAGCCAAGTCTCGGGCTGCTATGGCTACACCTTC. This yields the protein CASSQVSGCYGYTF.